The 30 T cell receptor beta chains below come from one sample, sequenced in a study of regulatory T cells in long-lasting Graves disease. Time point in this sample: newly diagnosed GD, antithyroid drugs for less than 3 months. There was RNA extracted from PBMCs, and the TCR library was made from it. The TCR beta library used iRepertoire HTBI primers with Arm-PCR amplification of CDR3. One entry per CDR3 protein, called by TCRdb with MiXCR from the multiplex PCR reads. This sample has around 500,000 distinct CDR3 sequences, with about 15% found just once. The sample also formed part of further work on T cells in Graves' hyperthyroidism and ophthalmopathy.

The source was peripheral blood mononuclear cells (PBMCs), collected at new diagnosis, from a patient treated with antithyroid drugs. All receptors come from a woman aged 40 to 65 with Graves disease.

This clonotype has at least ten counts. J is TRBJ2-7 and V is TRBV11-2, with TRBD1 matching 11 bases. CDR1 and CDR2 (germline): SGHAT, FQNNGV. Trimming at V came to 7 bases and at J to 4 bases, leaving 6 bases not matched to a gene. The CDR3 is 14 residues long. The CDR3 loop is CASTLDRGQYEQYF. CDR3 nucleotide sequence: TGTGCCAGCACCCTGGACAGGGGGCAATACGAGCAGTACTTC.

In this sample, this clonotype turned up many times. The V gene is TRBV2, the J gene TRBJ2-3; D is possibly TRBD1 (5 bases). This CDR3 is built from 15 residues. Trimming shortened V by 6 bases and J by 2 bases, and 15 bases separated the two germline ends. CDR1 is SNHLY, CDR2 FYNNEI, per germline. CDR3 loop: CASSYQGGFTDTQYF. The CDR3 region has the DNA TGTGCCAGCAGCTACCAGGGTGGCTTCACAGATACGCAGTATTTT. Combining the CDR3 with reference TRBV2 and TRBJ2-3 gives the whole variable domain EPEVTQTPSHQVTQMGQEVILRCVPISNHLYFYWYRQILGQKVEFLVSFYNNEISEKSEIFDDQFSVERPDGSNFTLKIRSTKLEDSAMYFCASSYQGGFTDTQYFGPGTRLTVL.

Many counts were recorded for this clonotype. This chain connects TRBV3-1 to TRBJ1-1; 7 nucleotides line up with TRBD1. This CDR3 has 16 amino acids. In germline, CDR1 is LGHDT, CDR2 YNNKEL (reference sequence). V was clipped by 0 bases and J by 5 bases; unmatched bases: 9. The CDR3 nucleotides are TGTGCCAGCAGCCAAGATGAAACAGGGGAGTGGACTGAAGCTTTCTTT. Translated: CASSQDETGEWTEAFF.

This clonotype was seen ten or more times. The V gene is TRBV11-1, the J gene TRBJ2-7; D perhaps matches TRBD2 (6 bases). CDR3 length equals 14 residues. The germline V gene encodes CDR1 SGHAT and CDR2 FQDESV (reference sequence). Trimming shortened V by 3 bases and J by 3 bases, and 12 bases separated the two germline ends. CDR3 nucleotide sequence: TGTGCCAGCAGCTTGGCGGGGTATCACTACGAGCAGTACTTC. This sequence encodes CASSLAGYHYEQYF.

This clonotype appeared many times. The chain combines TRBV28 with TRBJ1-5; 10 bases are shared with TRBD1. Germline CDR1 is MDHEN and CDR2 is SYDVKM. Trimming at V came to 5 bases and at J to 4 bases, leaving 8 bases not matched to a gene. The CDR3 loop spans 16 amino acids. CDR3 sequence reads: CASSHGDRGGNQPQHF. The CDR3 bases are TGTGCCAGCAGTCATGGGGACAGGGGAGGAAATCAGCCCCAGCATTTT.

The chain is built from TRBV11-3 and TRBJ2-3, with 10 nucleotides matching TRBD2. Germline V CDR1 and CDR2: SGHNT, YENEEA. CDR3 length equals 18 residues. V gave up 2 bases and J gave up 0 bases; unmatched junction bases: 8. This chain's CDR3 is CASSLSYSGGASTDTQYF. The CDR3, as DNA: TGTGCCAGCAGCTTATCGTACAGCGGGGGGGCTAGCACAGATACGCAGTATTTT.

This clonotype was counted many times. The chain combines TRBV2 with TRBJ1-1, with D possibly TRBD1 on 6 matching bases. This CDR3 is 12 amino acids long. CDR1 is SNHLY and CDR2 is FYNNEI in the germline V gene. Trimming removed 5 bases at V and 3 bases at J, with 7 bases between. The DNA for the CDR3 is TGTGCCAGCAGTCGACAGGACACTGAAGCTTTCTTT. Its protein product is CASSRQDTEAFF.

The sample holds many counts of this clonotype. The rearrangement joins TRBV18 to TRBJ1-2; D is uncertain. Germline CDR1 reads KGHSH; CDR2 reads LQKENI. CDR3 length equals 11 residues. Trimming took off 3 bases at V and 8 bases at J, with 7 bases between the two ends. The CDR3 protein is CASSPGDGYTF. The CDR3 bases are TGTGCCAGCTCACCGGGTGACGGCTACACCTTC. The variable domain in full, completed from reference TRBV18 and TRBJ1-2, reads NAGVMQNPRHLVRRRGQEARLRCSPMKGHSHVYWYRQLPEEGLKFMVYLQKENIIDESGMPKERFSAEFPKEGPSILRIQQVVRGDSAAYFCASSPGDGYTFGSGTRLTVV.

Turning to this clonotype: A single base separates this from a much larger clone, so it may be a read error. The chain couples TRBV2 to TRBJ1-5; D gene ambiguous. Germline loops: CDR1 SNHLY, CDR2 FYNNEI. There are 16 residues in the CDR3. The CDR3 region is CVSRPRVAGGNQPQHF. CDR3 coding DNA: TGTGTCAGCAGGCCCCGGGTGGCGGGCGGCAATCAGCCCCAGCATTTT. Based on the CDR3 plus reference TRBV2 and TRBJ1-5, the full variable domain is EPEVTQTPSHQVTQMGQEVILRCVPISNHLYFYWYRQILGQKVEFLVSFYNNEISEKSEIFDDQFSVERPDGSNFTLKIRSTKLEDSAMYFCVSRPRVAGGNQPQHFGDGTRLSIL.

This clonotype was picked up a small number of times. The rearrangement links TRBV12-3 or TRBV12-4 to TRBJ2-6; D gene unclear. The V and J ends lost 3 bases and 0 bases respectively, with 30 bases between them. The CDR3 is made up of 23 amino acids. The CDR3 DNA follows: TGTGCCAGCAGTTTTCTTCCAGTGTCCCTCTCTACCACCTCGGGCTCTGGGGCCAACGTCCTGACTTTC. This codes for CASSFLPVSLSTTSGSGANVLTF.

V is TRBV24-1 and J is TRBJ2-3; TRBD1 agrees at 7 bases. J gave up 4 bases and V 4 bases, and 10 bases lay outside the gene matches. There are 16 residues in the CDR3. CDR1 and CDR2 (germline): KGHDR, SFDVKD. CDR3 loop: CATSDRWTGMPDTQYF. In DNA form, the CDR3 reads TGTGCCACCAGTGACCGATGGACAGGAATGCCAGATACGCAGTATTTT.

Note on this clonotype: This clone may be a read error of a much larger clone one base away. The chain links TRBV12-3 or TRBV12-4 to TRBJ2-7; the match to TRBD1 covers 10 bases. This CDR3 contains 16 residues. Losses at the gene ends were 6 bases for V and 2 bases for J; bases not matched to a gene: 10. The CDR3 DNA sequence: TGTGCCAGCAGCTTGTCCGGGGGGACAGGGGCCTACGAGCAGTACTTC. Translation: CASSLSGGTGAYEQYF.

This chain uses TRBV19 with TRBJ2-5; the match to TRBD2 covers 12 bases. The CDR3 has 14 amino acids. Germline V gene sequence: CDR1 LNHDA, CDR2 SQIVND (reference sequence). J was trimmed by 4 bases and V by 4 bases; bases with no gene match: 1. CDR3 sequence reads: CASSTSGGVETQYF. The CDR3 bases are TGTGCCAGTAGTACTAGCGGGGGGGTAGAGACCCAGTACTTC.

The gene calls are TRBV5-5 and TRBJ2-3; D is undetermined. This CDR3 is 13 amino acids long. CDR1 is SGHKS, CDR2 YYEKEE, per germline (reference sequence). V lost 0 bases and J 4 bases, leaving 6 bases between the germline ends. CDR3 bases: TGTGCCAGCAGCTTGGAAGGATCAGATACGCAGTATTTT. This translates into CASSLEGSDTQYF.

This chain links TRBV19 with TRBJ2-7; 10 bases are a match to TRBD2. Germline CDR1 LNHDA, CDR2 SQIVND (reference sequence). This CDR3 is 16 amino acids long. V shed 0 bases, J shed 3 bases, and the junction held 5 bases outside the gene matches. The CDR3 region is CASSIDRSGGNYEQYF. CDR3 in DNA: TGTGCCAGTAGTATAGATCGTAGCGGGGGGAACTACGAGCAGTACTTC.

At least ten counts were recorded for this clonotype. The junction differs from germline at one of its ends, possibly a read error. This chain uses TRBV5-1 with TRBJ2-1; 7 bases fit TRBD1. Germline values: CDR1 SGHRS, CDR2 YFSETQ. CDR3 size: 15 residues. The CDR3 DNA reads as TGTGCCAGCAGTCTAACAGGGGTCTCCTACAATGAGCAGTTCTTC. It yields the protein CASSLTGVSYNEQFF.

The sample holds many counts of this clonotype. The chain's CDR3 is CASRLGQSNTEAFF. The CDR3 DNA follows: TGTGCCAGCAGACTGGGACAGTCGAACACTGAAGCTTTCTTT. This chain links TRBV12-3 or TRBV12-4 with TRBJ1-1; TRBD1 matches at 7 bases. There are 14 residues in the CDR3. J was trimmed by 1 base and V by 6 bases; bases with no gene match: 5.

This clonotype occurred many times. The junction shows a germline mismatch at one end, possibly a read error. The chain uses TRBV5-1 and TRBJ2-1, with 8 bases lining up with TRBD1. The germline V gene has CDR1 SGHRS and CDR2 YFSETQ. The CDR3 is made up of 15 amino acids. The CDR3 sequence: CASSLALGRGQEQFF. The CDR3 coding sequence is TGTGCCAGCAGCTTGGCGTTGGGCAGGGGGCAGGAGCAGTTCTTC.

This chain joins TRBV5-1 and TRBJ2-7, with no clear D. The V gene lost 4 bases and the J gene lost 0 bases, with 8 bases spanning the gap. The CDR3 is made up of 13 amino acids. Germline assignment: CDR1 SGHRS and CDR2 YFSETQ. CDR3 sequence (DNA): TGCGCCAGCAGCCCGACGGTCTCCTACGAGCAGTACTTC. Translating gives CASSPTVSYEQYF.

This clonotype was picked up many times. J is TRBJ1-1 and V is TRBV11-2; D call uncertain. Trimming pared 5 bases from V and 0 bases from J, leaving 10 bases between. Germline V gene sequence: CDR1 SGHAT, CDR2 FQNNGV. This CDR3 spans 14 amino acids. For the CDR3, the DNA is TGTGCCAGCAGCCTCGCTACATTGAACACTGAAGCTTTCTTT. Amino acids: CASSLATLNTEAFF.

CDR3 in amino acids: CASSVQGAPTEAFF. For the CDR3, the DNA is TGTGCCAGCAGTGTACAGGGGGCGCCGACTGAAGCTTTCTTT. The chain has TRBV2 and TRBJ1-1; 9 bases line up with TRBD1. The CDR3 loop spans 14 amino acids. V dropped 4 bases and J dropped 5; count of bases not matched to a gene: 5. Germline values: CDR1 SNHLY, CDR2 FYNNEI.

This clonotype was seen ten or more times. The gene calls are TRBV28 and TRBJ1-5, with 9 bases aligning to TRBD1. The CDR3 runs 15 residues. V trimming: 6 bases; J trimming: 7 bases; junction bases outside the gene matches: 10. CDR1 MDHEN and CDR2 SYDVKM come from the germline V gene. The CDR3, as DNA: TGTGCCAGCAGAGACCGGACAGGGGTCTGGCAGCCCCAGCATTTT. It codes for CASRDRTGVWQPQHF.

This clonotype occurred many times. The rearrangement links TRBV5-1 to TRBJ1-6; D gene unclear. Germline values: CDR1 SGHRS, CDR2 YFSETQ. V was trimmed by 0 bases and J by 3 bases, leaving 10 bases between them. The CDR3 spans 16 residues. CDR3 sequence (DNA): TGCGCCAGCAGCTTGGCCGGCCCGAGCTATAATTCACCCCTCCACTTT. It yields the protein CASSLAGPSYNSPLHF.

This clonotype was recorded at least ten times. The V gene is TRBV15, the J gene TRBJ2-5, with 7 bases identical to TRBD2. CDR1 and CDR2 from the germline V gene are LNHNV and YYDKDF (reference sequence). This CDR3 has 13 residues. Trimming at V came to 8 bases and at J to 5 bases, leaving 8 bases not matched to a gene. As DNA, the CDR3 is TGTGCCACCCGGGGAGGGCTCAGGGAGACCCAGTACTTC. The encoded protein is CATRGGLRETQYF.

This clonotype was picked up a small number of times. CDR3 region: CSARHQAGELFF. The DNA of the CDR3 is TGCAGTGCTAGACATCAGGCCGGGGAGCTGTTTTTT. This chain uses TRBV20-1 with TRBJ2-2; no firm D call. With 2 bases removed from V and 6 bases from J, the gap between germline ends came to 7 bases. The germline V gene has CDR1 DFQATT and CDR2 SNEGSKA (reference sequence). The CDR3 has 12 amino acids.

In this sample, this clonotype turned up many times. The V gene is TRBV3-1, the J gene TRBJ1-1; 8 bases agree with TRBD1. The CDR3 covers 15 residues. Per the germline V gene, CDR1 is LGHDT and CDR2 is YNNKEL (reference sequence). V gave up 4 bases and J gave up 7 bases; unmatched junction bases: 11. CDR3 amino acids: CASSPTGEYAGEAFF. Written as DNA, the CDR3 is TGTGCCAGCAGCCCGACAGGGGAGTATGCTGGTGAAGCTTTCTTT.

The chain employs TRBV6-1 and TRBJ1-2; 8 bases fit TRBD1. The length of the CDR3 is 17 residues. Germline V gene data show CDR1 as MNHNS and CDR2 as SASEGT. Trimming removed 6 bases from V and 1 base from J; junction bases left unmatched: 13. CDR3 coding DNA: TGTGCCAGCAGCCGAGTGGGGGGGACAGGAGTTAACTATGGCTACACCTTC. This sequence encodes CASSRVGGTGVNYGYTF.

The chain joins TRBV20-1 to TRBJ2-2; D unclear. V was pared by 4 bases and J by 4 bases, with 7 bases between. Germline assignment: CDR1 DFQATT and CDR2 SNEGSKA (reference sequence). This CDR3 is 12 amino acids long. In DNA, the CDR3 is TGCAGTGCTATTCGTCCCACCGGGGAGCTGTTTTTT. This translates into CSAIRPTGELFF.

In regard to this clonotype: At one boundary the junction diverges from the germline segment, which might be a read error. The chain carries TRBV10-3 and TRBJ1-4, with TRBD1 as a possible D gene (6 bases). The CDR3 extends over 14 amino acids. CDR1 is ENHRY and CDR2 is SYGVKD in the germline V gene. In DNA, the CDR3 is TGTGCCATCAGGGACGGACAGCCAAATGAAAAACCGTTTTTT. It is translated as CAIRDGQPNEKPFF.

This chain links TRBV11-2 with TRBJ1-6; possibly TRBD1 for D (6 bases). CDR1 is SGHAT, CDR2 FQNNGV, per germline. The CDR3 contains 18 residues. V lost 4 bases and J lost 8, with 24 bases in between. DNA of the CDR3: TGTGCCAGCAGCTCGGGTAGAGGACAGACGGCATTATATTCACCCCTCCACTTT. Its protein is CASSSGRGQTALYSPLHF.